A single sample gave rise to the 15 T cell receptor beta chains below, sequenced in a study of shared clonotypes between healthy human individuals. Clones were read by immunoSEQ multiplex PCR, and TCRdb kept only the in-frame ones, dropping some. There are more than 2 million clones in the sample; roughly 94% occur only once, and around 1.1% lies in the top ten. Naive CD8 cells comprised CD45RO-negative, CCR7-positively selected cells, excluding terminally differentiated effector memory CD45RA+ cells. Sequenced material: naive CD8+ T cells sorted from blood. These TCRs come from a man in his late teens or twenties in good health.

The chain carries TRBV10-2 and TRBJ2-1; 12 positions match TRBD2. The germline gives CDR1 WSHSY, CDR2 SAAADI. CDR3 length equals 15 residues. V lost 7 bases and J lost 12; bases outside the gene matches: 13. The CDR3 DNA is TGCGCCAGCACCCCACTAGCGGGGGGCGTAGAGTGGCAGTTCTTC. It yields the protein CASTPLAGGVEWQFF.

This chain uses TRBV4-3 with TRBJ2-7, with 10 bases matching TRBD2. In germline, CDR1 is LGHNA, CDR2 YSLEER. The length of the CDR3 is 15 residues. The V segment lost 4 bases and the J segment 7 bases; nucleotides outside the gene matches: 10. This CDR3 is CASSPSLAGAGEQYF. CDR3 coding DNA: TGCGCCAGCAGCCCCTCCCTAGCGGGAGCGGGTGAGCAGTACTTC.

CDR3 protein: CASSPLGTSAEDTQYF. DNA of the CDR3: TGCGCCAGCAGCCCCCTTGGGACTAGCGCGGAAGATACGCAGTATTTT. The chain employs TRBV4-1 and TRBJ2-3; TRBD2 matches at 10 bases. Germline V gives CDR1 MGHRA, CDR2 YSYEKL. The J segment lost 5 bases and the V segment lost 4 bases, leaving 9 bases of the junction unmatched. CDR3 length equals 16 residues.

In this sample, this clone turned up once. The V gene is TRBV19, the J gene TRBJ2-5; D gene unclear. V was trimmed by 1 base and J by 0 bases, leaving 6 bases between them. The CDR3 contains 14 residues. CDR1 and CDR2 from the germline V gene are LNHDA and SQIVND (reference sequence). The DNA for the CDR3 is TGTGCCAGTAGTATAGCCGAGTACCAAGAGACCCAGTACTTC. This codes for CASSIAEYQETQYF.

The genes are TRBV28 and TRBJ1-6; 7 nucleotides align to TRBD1. V gave up 4 bases and J gave up 0 bases; unmatched junction bases: 6. Germline V gene sequence: CDR1 MDHEN, CDR2 SYDVKM. This CDR3 is built from 17 residues. The CDR3: CASSSSTGSSYNSPLHF. The CDR3 DNA reads TGTGCCAGCAGTTCCTCGACAGGGAGCTCCTATAATTCACCCCTCCACTTT.

The chain joins TRBV7-2 to TRBJ1-5; a weak D match, TRBD1 (6 bases). The CDR3 sequence is 15 residues long. Germline CDR1 is SGHTA and CDR2 is FQGNSA. Trimming left V 4 bases short and J 0 bases short, with 10 bases between. The CDR3 sequence: CASSSRQDSNQPQHF. The CDR3 DNA sequence: TGTGCCAGCAGCTCCCGACAGGATAGCAATCAGCCCCAGCATTTT.

The chain couples TRBV18 to TRBJ1-1; D is undetermined. The CDR3 totals 15 residues. V lost 3 bases, J lost 1 base, and 12 bases lay in between. Germline V CDR1 and CDR2: KGHSH, LQKENI. For the CDR3, the DNA is TGTGCCAGCTCACCGGATGGACTCGCGAACACTGAAGCTTTCTTT. Protein product: CASSPDGLANTEAFF.

With regard to this clone: This CDR3 is also generated by other DNA sequences in the sample. V usage is TRBV21-1 and J usage is TRBJ2-7. TRBV21-1 is given as a pseudogene. CDR3 length: 10 residues. The CDR3 protein is CASSKYEQYF. The CDR3 DNA follows: TGTGCCAGCAGCAAATACGAGCAGTACTTC.

The rearrangement joins TRBV11-2 to TRBJ2-1, with D maybe TRBD2 (6 bases). Germline values: CDR1 SGHAT, CDR2 FQNNGV. This CDR3 spans 15 amino acids. The V gene lost 1 base and the J gene lost 5 bases, with 12 bases spanning the gap. As DNA, the CDR3 is TGTGCCAGCAGCTTAGTTCCGGGAGCTCACAATGAGCAGTTCTTC. Amino acids: CASSLVPGAHNEQFF.

The chain links TRBV5-6 to TRBJ2-3; 7 bases agree with TRBD2. Per germline, CDR1 SGHDT and CDR2 YYEEEE. CDR3 length: 17 residues. V trimming: 6 bases; J trimming: 4 bases; junction bases outside the gene matches: 17. The CDR3 region has the DNA TGTGCCAGCACCTTACCGTCTAGCGGAGAGGGGTCAGATACGCAGTATTTT. Residues: CASTLPSSGEGSDTQYF.

In regard to this clone: Other nucleotide sequences in the sample specify the same CDR3. The chain combines TRBV5-1 with TRBJ2-7, with TRBD1 matching over 11 bases. CDR3 size: 14 residues. V gave up 4 bases and J gave up 3 bases; unmatched junction bases: 3. Germline CDR1 SGHRS, CDR2 YFSETQ. The CDR3 DNA is TGCGCCAGCAGCGCAGGGACAGGGGGCTACGAGCAGTACTTC. Encoded protein: CASSAGTGGYEQYF. Based on the CDR3 plus reference TRBV5-1 and TRBJ2-7, the full variable domain is KAGVTQTPRYLIKTRGQQVTLSCSPISGHRSVSWYQQTPGQGLQFLFEYFSETQRNKGNFPGRFSGRQFSNSRSEMNVSTLELGDSALYLCASSAGTGGYEQYFGPGTRLTVT.

This clone came up once. V usage is TRBV7-9 and J usage is TRBJ1-1; D is perhaps TRBD1 (6 bases). This CDR3 contains 15 residues. Germline V gene lookup returns CDR1 SEHNR and CDR2 FQNEAQ (reference sequence). The V gene lost 6 bases and the J gene lost 1 base, with 15 bases spanning the gap. The CDR3 loop is CASRGPGAKNTEAFF. The CDR3 bases are TGTGCCAGCAGGGGCCCAGGGGCCAAGAACACTGAAGCTTTCTTT.

The J gene is TRBJ2-2, the V gene TRBV4-3; TRBD2 is a possible D gene (6 bases). This CDR3 has 16 residues. Trimming took off 2 bases at V and 5 bases at J, with 15 bases between the two ends. Germline CDR1 and CDR2: LGHNA and YSLEER. CDR3 sequence reads: CASSQSVADHTGELFF. The CDR3 nucleotides are TGCGCCAGCAGCCAATCGGTAGCGGACCATACCGGGGAGCTGTTTTTT.

The chain combines TRBV27 with TRBJ1-1; 8 nucleotides agree with TRBD1. Unmatched junction bases numbered 9, after V lost 6 bases and J lost 3 bases. This CDR3 spans 15 amino acids. The germline gives CDR1 MNHEY, CDR2 SMNVEV (reference sequence). CDR3 sequence: CASRPQGAGHTEAFF. DNA of the CDR3: TGTGCCAGCAGGCCCCAGGGGGCAGGGCACACTGAAGCTTTCTTT.

This clone has more than one count but fewer than ten. This chain connects TRBV9 to TRBJ1-1, with D uncertain. The length of the CDR3 is 15 residues. The ends were cut back, 3 bases at V and 3 bases at J, with 15 bases in the middle. Germline CDR1 is SGDLS and CDR2 is YYNGEE. The CDR3 here is CASSETGLPYTEAFF. The CDR3 nucleotides read TGTGCCAGCAGCGAAACCGGCCTCCCTTACACTGAAGCTTTCTTT.